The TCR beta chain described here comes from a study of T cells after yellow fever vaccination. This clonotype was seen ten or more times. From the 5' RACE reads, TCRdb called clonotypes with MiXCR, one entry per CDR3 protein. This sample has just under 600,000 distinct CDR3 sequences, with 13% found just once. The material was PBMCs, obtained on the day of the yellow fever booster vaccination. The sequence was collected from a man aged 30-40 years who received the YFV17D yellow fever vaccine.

In DNA form, the CDR3 reads TGTGCCAGCAGCCCGAAGGGAGACGGTAGCACAGATACGCAGTATTTT. This translates into CASSPKGDGSTDTQYF. V and J are TRBV4-2 and TRBJ2-3; TRBD2 might be the D (5 bases). CDR3 length: 16 residues. Between the trimmed V and J ends, which lost 4 bases and 0 bases, there was a span of 14 bases. Germline lookup yields CDR1 LGHNA and CDR2 YNFKEQ.